These 26 T cell receptor beta chains originate from one sample sequenced in a study of cytomegalovirus exposure and HLA in healthy donors. Vbeta (60) and Jbeta (13) primers were used in the PCR. TCRdb's copy holds only in-frame clones and misses some; the assay was immunoSEQ multiplex PCR. The profile covers under 200,000 clones, with around 80% appearing a single time and roughly 1.9% taken by the ten largest. Source material: PBMCs. The source is a middle-aged man in good health and CMV-seronegative.

The V and J genes are TRBV27 and TRBJ2-2, with 8 nucleotides matching TRBD1. Germline V CDR1 and CDR2: MNHEY, SMNVEV (reference sequence). J was trimmed by 0 bases and V by 8 bases; bases with no gene match: 5. This CDR3 spans 15 amino acids. CDR3 in amino acids: CASGQGRTNTGELFF. The CDR3 region has the DNA TGTGCCAGCGGACAGGGACGTACGAACACCGGGGAGCTGTTTTTT.

The V and J genes are TRBV7-9 and TRBJ2-7; 10 nucleotides match TRBD2. CDR3 length: 15 residues. The ends lost 5 bases at V and 5 bases at J; junction bases unmatched: 9. Germline values: CDR1 SEHNR, CDR2 FQNEAQ (reference sequence). CDR3 sequence: CASSENSGRDHEQYF. CDR3 sequence (DNA): TGTGCCAGCAGCGAAAACAGCGGGAGGGACCACGAGCAGTACTTC.

The V gene is TRBV13, the J gene TRBJ1-1; TRBD1 agrees at 8 bases. The V segment lost 5 bases and the J segment 0 bases; nucleotides outside the gene matches: 8. The CDR3 length is 16 residues. The germline V gene has CDR1 PRHDT and CDR2 FYEKMQ (reference sequence). Here the CDR3 reads CASSTGGRWMNTEAFF. The DNA for the CDR3 is TGTGCCAGCAGCACAGGGGGACGGTGGATGAACACTGAAGCTTTCTTT.

The chain couples TRBV11-3 to TRBJ2-7, with 7 nucleotides matching TRBD1. The CDR3 consists of 14 residues. With V trimmed by 4 bases and J by 2 bases, 5 bases remained unmatched. Germline V gene lookup returns CDR1 SGHNT and CDR2 YENEEA. CDR3 DNA sequence: TGTGCCAGCAGCTCTGGGGACAGACCCTACGAGCAGTACTTC. It codes for CASSSGDRPYEQYF.

The chain carries TRBV30 and TRBJ2-6; TRBD2 agrees at 9 bases. J gave up 2 bases and V 5 bases, and 4 bases lay outside the gene matches. CDR1 is GTSNPN, CDR2 SVGIG, per germline (reference sequence). This CDR3 contains 15 residues. CDR3 sequence reads: CAWGLARPGANVLTF. CDR3 DNA: TGTGCCTGGGGACTAGCGAGGCCTGGGGCCAACGTCCTGACTTTC.

The chain is built from TRBV28 and TRBJ2-1, with TRBD1 as a possible D gene (6 bases). The length of the CDR3 is 14 residues. Germline values: CDR1 MDHEN, CDR2 SYDVKM. Trimming took 5 bases from V and 8 from J, leaving 16 bases between them. The CDR3 reads CASSTHRVSDEQFF. The CDR3 DNA is TGTGCCAGCAGTACACACAGGGTTTCGGATGAGCAGTTCTTC.

V is TRBV21-1 and J is TRBJ1-5; TRBD1 was called by the table and not checked on the DNA. TRBV21-1 is a pseudogene locus. This CDR3 contains 13 residues. In DNA form, the CDR3 reads TGTGCCAACAACAACAGGGTTTATCAGCCCCAGCATTTT. Translation: CANNNRVYQPQHF.

This sequence joins TRBV27 and TRBJ2-1; TRBD1 is a possible D gene (6 bases). V lost 4 bases, J lost 3 bases, and 13 bases lay in between. This CDR3 is built from 15 residues. The V gene's germline CDR1 is MNHEY and CDR2 SMNVEV (reference sequence). Here the CDR3 DNA reads TGTGCCAGCAGTTCAGGGGCCCAAAGCTACAATGAGCAGTTCTTC. Amino acid sequence: CASSSGAQSYNEQFF.

This clone occurred once. The chain employs TRBV5-1 and TRBJ2-5, with D possibly matching TRBD1 (5 bases). The end of the DNA aligns better with TRBJ2-7, so the J call may be wrong. CDR3 length: 13 residues. Germline V gene data show CDR1 as SGHRS and CDR2 as YFSETQ. The CDR3 nucleotides are TGCGCCAGCAGCTTGGGTAGACAGTACGAGCAGTACTTC. This codes for CASSLGRQYEQYF.

The genes are TRBV18 and TRBJ2-7; D ambiguous. In germline, CDR1 is KGHSH, CDR2 LQKENI. The CDR3 length is 14 residues. V lost 4 bases and J lost 4, with 14 bases in between. The CDR3 region is CASSQTMGGYEQYF. CDR3 in DNA: TGTGCCAGCTCACAGACAATGGGTGGTTACGAGCAGTACTTC.

This clone was seen just once. The rearrangement joins TRBV5-5 to TRBJ1-2; D gene unclear. CDR1 is SGHKS, CDR2 YYEKEE, per germline (reference sequence). Trimming stripped 0 bases from V and 8 bases from J, with 17 bases between. There are 15 residues in the CDR3. The CDR3 bases are TGTGCCAGCAGCTTGGCCGTAGTACAGCTTGGGGGCTACACCTTC. This gives the protein CASSLAVVQLGGYTF. Drawing the rest from reference TRBV5-5 and TRBJ1-2, the complete variable domain is DAGVTQSPTHLIKTRGQQVTLRCSPISGHKSVSWYQQVLGQGPQFIFQYYEKEERGRGNFPDRFSARQFPNYSSELNVNALLLGDSALYLCASSLAVVQLGGYTFGSGTRLTVV.

This chain connects TRBV11-2 to TRBJ2-7; D perhaps matches TRBD2 (6 bases). CDR1 is SGHAT, CDR2 FQNNGV, per germline. This CDR3 comprises 14 residues. Trimming stripped 4 bases from V and 0 bases from J, with 10 bases between. This CDR3 is CASSSAGSSYEQYF. CDR3 in DNA: TGTGCCAGCAGCTCCGCCGGGAGCTCCTACGAGCAGTACTTC.

This clone was counted a single time. This chain uses TRBV28 with TRBJ1-4; the D is unclear. Germline V gene sequence: CDR1 MDHEN, CDR2 SYDVKM. The CDR3 covers 14 residues. Trimming left V 3 bases short and J 6 bases short, with 11 bases between. The CDR3 loop reads CASSFQVGYEKLFF. Written as DNA, the CDR3 is TGTGCCAGCAGTTTCCAGGTCGGCTATGAAAAACTGTTTTTT.

The gene calls are TRBV28 and TRBJ2-1, with D possibly matching TRBD1 (5 bases). Germline assignment: CDR1 MDHEN and CDR2 SYDVKM. The ends were cut back, 5 bases at V and 10 bases at J, with 12 bases in the middle. This CDR3 contains 12 residues. The CDR3 reads CASSLGQAEQFF. For the CDR3, the DNA is TGTGCCAGCAGTCTTGGACAAGCGGAGCAGTTCTTC.

V usage is TRBV29-1 and J usage is TRBJ1-1; the D gene is possibly TRBD1 (6 bases). Germline assignment: CDR1 SQVTM and CDR2 ANQGSEA. CDR3 length equals 12 residues. The V end was cut by 6 bases, the J end by 6 bases, with 14 bases between. CDR3 sequence reads: CSVRRGTSEAFF. DNA for the CDR3: TGCAGCGTCCGAAGGGGGACCTCTGAAGCTTTCTTT.

This chain joins TRBV6-1 and TRBJ2-7; TRBD2 aligns across 11 bases. The germline V gene has CDR1 MNHNS and CDR2 SASEGT. This CDR3 is built from 16 residues. V lost 3 bases to trimming and J lost 0 bases; unmatched junction nucleotides: 4. CDR3 DNA sequence: TGTGCCAGCAGTGAGTCTAGCGGGAGGTACTCCTACGAGCAGTACTTC. This sequence encodes CASSESSGRYSYEQYF.

This chain connects TRBV28 to TRBJ1-6; 11 bases map to TRBD1. The V and J ends lost 5 bases and 12 bases, in that order; junction bases with no gene match: 12. The CDR3 has 16 amino acids. Germline V lookup: CDR1 MDHEN, CDR2 SYDVKM. CDR3 protein: CASSAPSGTGGRPLHF. The CDR3 DNA reads as TGTGCCAGCAGTGCCCCTTCCGGGACAGGGGGTCGACCCCTCCACTTT.

This clone came up a few times. The gene calls are TRBV28 and TRBJ2-2, with a weak D call TRBD1 (6 bases). Germline V gene sequence: CDR1 MDHEN, CDR2 SYDVKM. V was cut by 5 bases and J by 5 bases, with 21 bases left in between. This CDR3 spans 17 amino acids. The CDR3 coding sequence is TGTGCCAGCAGTCAGCTTAGACAGGTGGGGTTGACCGGGGAGCTGTTTTTT. Translated, it gives CASSQLRQVGLTGELFF.

The genes are TRBV25-1 and TRBJ1-3; possible D gene TRBD1, 6 bases. The CDR3 has 14 amino acids. Germline V CDR1 and CDR2: MGHDK, SYGVNS. Trimming took off 5 bases at V and 2 bases at J, with 10 bases between the two ends. CDR3 loop: CASSPGAAGNTIYF. DNA for the CDR3: TGTGCCAGCAGTCCAGGGGCCGCTGGAAACACCATATATTTT.

Details on this clone: A read error may account for a junction end that differs from germline. The chain links TRBV7-9 to TRBJ2-3; 9 bases are a match to TRBD2. The CDR3 length is 16 residues. Germline V gives CDR1 SEHNR, CDR2 FQNEAQ (reference sequence). As DNA, the CDR3 is TGTTCCAGCAGCTTCCCCCCCGCGGGAGGGAGAGATACGCAGTATTTT. Amino acid sequence: CSSSFPPAGGRDTQYF. Looking up the rest from reference TRBV7-9 and TRBJ2-3 gives the full variable domain: DTGVSQNPRHKITKRGQNVTFRCDPISEHNRLYWYRQTLGQGPEFLTYFQNEAQLEKSRLLSDRFSAERPKGSFSTLEIQRTEQGDSAMYLCSSSFPPAGGRDTQYFGPGTRLTVL.

The V and J genes are TRBV5-1 and TRBJ2-5, with D possibly matching TRBD1 (5 bases). Per germline, CDR1 SGHRS and CDR2 YFSETQ. There are 14 residues in the CDR3. V was cut by 0 bases and J by 5 bases, with 11 bases left in between. The CDR3 nucleotides are TGCGCCAGCAGCTTGGGCCAGGGAAGGGAGACCCAGTACTTC. This translates into CASSLGQGRETQYF.

The chain carries TRBV29-1 and TRBJ2-7; 11 bases align to TRBD2. J was trimmed by 0 bases and V by 0 bases; bases with no gene match: 10. In germline, CDR1 is SQVTM, CDR2 ANQGSEA. This CDR3 has 18 residues. Here the CDR3 reads CSVEDGATSGVSSYEQYF. CDR3 nucleotide sequence: TGCAGCGTTGAAGATGGTGCGACTAGCGGGGTGAGCTCCTACGAGCAGTACTTC.

V and J are TRBV5-6 and TRBJ2-7; possible D gene TRBD2, 6 bases. V lost 3 bases and J lost 7, with 14 bases in between. This CDR3 comprises 13 residues. CDR1 is SGHDT, CDR2 YYEEEE, per germline. CDR3 nucleotides: TGTGCCAGCAGCTCCACTAGACTAGGGGAGCAGTACTTC. Translating gives CASSSTRLGEQYF.

The chain uses TRBV25-1 and TRBJ1-6, with D unresolved. This CDR3 is 12 amino acids long. Trimming shortened V by 3 bases and J by 7 bases, and 4 bases separated the two germline ends. Germline V gene sequence: CDR1 MGHDK, CDR2 SYGVNS. This CDR3 is CASSDYNSPLHF. CDR3 nucleotide sequence: TGTGCCAGCAGTGACTACAATTCACCCCTCCACTTT.

The chain links TRBV5-4 to TRBJ2-1; 9 bases fit TRBD2. The germline gives CDR1 SGHNT, CDR2 YYREEE (reference sequence). The CDR3 extends over 16 amino acids. V dropped 4 bases and J dropped 3; count of bases not matched to a gene: 8. The CDR3 sequence is CASSRGGGRVYNEQFF. The CDR3, as DNA: TGTGCCAGCAGCCGCGGGGGCGGGAGGGTCTACAATGAGCAGTTCTTC.

A few counts support this clone. This sequence joins TRBV10-2 and TRBJ2-1, with TRBD2 matching 10 bases. The V gene end was trimmed by 8 bases and the J gene end by 5 bases; junction bases not matched to a gene: 9. The CDR3 is made up of 15 amino acids. CDR1 is WSHSY, CDR2 SAAADI, per germline. CDR3 loop: CASGRWTSGDNEQFF. The DNA of the CDR3 is TGCGCCAGCGGGCGATGGACTAGCGGCGACAATGAGCAGTTCTTC.